This TCR beta chain is drawn from a study of blood T cell repertoires in COVID-19. About the study: Italy, Spain and the United States were the sources of the convalescent and acute COVID-19 samples. T cells, B-cell-depleted T cells, or PBMCs supplied cDNA or gDNA.

Seattle patient enrollment occurred during active infection, with longitudinal follow-up thereafter. Germline V gives CDR1 SNHLY, CDR2 FYNNEI. Trimming left V 8 bases short and J 0 bases short, with 19 bases between. The CDR3 runs 16 residues. In the original processing: Nucleated cell number was recorded as an estimate derived from reference gene primer amplification. Clones were read by immunoSEQ multiplex PCR, and TCRdb kept only the in-frame ones, dropping some. The DNA was the basis for D and trimming; V, J and clone size are from that table. This sample yields about 95,000 clones, of which approximately 80% are seen a single time; 4% to 5.5% belongs to the top ten.

The sequenced sample consisted of peripheral blood. The sequence was collected from a man at least 80 years old with COVID-19, enrolled during active disease. The V call is TRBV2, the J call TRBJ2-5; perhaps TRBD2 as D (5 bases). The CDR3 DNA sequence: TGTGCCAGCGCGGCCGTTGTTACGGGGTACCAAGAGACCCAGTACTTC. Its protein product is CASAAVVTGYQETQYF.